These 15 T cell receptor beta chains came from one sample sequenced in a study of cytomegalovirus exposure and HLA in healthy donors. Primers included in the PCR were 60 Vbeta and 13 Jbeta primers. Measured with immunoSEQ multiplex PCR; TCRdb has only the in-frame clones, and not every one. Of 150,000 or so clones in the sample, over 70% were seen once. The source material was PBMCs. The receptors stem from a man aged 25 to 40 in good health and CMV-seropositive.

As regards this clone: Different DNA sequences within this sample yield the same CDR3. CDR3 residues: CASSEWGLSNQPQHF. DNA for the CDR3: TGTGCCAGCAGTGAATGGGGCCTTAGCAATCAGCCCCAGCATTTT. The chain is built from TRBV2 and TRBJ1-5, with a possible D match to TRBD1 (5 bases). Per the germline V gene, CDR1 is SNHLY and CDR2 is FYNNEI. V gave up 2 bases and J gave up 0 bases, with 8 bases separating them. CDR3 length: 15 amino acids.

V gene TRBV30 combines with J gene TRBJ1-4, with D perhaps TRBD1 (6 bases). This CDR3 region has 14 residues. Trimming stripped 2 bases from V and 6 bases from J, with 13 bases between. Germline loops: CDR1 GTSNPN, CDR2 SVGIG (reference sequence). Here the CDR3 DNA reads TGTGCCTGGAGTCCAGCGGGGGGCGATGAAAAACTGTTTTTT. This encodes CAWSPAGGDEKLFF.

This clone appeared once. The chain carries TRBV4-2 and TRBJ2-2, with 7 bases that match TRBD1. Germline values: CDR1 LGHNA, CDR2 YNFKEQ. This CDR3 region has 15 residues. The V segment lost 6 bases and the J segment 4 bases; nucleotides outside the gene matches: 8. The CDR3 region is CASRDRGRGTGELFF. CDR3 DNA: TGTGCCAGCAGGGATAGGGGGCGAGGCACCGGGGAGCTGTTTTTT.

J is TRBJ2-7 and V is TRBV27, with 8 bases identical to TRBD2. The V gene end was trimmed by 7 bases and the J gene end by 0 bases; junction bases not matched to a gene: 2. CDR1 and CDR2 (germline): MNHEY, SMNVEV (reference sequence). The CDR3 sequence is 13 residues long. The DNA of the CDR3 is TGTGCCAGCACCCGGGGGGGCTCCTACGAGCAGTACTTC. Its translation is CASTRGGSYEQYF.

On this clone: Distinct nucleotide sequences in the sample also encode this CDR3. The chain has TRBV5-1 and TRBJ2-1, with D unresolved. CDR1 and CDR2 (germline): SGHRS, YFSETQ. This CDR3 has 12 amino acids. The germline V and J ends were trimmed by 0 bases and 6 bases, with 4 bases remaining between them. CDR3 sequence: CASSLAGNEQFF. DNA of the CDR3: TGCGCCAGCAGCTTGGCAGGCAATGAGCAGTTCTTC.

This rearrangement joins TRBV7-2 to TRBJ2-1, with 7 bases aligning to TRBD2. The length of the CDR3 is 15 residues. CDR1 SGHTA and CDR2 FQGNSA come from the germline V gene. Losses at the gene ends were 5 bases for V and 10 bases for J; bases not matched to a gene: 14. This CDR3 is CASSRRAGARGEQFF. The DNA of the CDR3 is TGTGCCAGCAGCCGGCGGGCGGGAGCAAGGGGAGAGCAGTTCTTC.

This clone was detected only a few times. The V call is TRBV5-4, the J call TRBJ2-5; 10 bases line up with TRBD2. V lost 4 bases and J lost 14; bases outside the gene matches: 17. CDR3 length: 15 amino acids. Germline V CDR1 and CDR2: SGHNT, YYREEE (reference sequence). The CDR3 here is CASSRGGLAGEPFYF. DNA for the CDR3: TGTGCCAGCAGCCGAGGAGGGCTAGCGGGGGAACCCTTTTACTTC.

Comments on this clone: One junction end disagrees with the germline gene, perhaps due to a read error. CDR3 coding DNA: TGTGCTAGCAGCTTGGGTCAGGGCCCCGCATCGATATACGAGCAGTACTTC. Protein sequence: CASSLGQGPASIYEQYF. The chain joins TRBV7-7 to TRBJ2-5; possibly TRBD1 for D (5 bases). The J call may be incorrect, as the DNA end agrees better with TRBJ2-7. CDR1 and CDR2 (germline): SSHAT, FNYEAQ (reference sequence). The CDR3 is 17 amino acids.

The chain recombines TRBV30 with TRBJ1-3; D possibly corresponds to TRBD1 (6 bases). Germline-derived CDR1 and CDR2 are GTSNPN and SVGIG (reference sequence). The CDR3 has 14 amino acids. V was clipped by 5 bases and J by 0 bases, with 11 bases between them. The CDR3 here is CAWQNRVSGNTIYF. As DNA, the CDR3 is TGTGCCTGGCAAAACAGGGTCTCTGGAAACACCATATATTTT.

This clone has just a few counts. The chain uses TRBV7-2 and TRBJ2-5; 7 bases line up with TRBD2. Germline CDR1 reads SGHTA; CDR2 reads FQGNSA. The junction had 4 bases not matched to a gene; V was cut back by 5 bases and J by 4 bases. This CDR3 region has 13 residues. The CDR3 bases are TGTGCCAGCAGCCCCCGACTAGCAGAGACCCAGTACTTC. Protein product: CASSPRLAETQYF.

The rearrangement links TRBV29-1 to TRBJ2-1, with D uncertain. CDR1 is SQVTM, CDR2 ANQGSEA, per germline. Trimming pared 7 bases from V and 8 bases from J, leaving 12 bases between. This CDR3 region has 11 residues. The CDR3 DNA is TGCAGCGCTGGTAGTGTGGATGAGCAGTTCTTC. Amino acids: CSAGSVDEQFF.

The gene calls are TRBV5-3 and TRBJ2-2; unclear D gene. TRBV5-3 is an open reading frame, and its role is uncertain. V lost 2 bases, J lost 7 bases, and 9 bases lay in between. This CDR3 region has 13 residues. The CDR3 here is CARSFGVHGELFF. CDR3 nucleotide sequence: TGTGCCAGAAGCTTTGGAGTTCACGGGGAGCTGTTTTTT.

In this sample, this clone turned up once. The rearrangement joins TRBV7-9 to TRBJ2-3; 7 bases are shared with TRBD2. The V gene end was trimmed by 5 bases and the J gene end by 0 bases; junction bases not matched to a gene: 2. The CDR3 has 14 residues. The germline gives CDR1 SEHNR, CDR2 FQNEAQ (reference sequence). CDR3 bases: TGTGCCAGCAGCCGTAGCGGGAGCACAGATACGCAGTATTTT. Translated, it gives CASSRSGSTDTQYF.

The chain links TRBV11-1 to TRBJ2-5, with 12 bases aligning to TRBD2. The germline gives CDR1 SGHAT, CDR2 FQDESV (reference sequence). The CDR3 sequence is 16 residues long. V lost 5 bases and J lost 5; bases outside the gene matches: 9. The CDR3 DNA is TGTGCCAGCAGCCCGCGACTAGCGGGAGTAGCGGAGACCCAGTACTTC. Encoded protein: CASSPRLAGVAETQYF.

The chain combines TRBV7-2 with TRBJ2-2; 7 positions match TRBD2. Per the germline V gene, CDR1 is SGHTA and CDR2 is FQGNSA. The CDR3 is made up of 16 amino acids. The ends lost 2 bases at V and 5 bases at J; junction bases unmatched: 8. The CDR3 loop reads CASSLSGGSGTGELFF. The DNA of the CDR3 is TGTGCCAGCAGCTTATCGGGCGGGAGTGGGACCGGGGAGCTGTTTTTT. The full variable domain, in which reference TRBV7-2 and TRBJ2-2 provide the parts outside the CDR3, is GAGVSQSPSNKVTEKGKDVELRCDPISGHTALYWYRQSLGQGLEFLIYFQGNSAPDKSGLPSDRFSAERTGGSVSTLTIQRTQQEDSAVYLCASSLSGGSGTGELFFGEGSRLTVL.